Described below is a single T cell receptor (beta chain) sequence and its context. Its antigen remains unidentified. Germline-derived CDR1 and CDR2 are MGHRA and YSYEKL. The CDR3 sequence is 15 residues long. The ends were cut back, 0 bases at V and 2 bases at J, with 10 bases in the middle. The repertoire was sequenced with immunoSEQ multiplex PCR; TCRdb's copy has only in-frame clones and lacks some. The data hold under 150,000 clones, with roughly 92% observed a single time. This record belongs to a study of T cell responses to AZD1222 COVID-19 vaccine. General study points: Clonal diversity was possibly underestimated; the donors were predominantly white British and more often female. Close to half of all spike-specific TCRs reportedly target regions of the variants that are unmutated.

This specimen consisted of peripheral blood, obtained 28 days after the second AZD1222 dose. This TCR came from an adult who received the AZD1222 COVID-19 vaccine. The chain carries TRBV4-1 and TRBJ1-2; D is uncertain. The CDR3 DNA is TGCGCCAGCAGCCAAGAAGAGGGCAGAAACTATGGCTACACCTTC. Translating gives CASSQEEGRNYGYTF.